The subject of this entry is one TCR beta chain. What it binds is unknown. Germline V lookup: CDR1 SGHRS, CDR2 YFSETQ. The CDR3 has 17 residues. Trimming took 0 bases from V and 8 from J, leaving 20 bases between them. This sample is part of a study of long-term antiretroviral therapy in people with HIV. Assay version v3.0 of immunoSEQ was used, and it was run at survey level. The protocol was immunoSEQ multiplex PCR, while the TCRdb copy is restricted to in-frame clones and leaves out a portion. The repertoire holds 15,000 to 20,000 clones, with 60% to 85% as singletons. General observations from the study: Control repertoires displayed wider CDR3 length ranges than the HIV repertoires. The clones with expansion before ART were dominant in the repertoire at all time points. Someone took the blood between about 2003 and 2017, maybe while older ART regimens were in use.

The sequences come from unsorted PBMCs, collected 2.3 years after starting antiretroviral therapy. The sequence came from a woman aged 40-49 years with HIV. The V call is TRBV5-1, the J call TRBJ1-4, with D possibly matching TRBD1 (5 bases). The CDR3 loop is CASSLAGRVSPPEKLFF. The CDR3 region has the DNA TGCGCCAGCAGCTTGGCGGGGCGGGTCTCCCCGCCAGAAAAACTGTTTTTT.